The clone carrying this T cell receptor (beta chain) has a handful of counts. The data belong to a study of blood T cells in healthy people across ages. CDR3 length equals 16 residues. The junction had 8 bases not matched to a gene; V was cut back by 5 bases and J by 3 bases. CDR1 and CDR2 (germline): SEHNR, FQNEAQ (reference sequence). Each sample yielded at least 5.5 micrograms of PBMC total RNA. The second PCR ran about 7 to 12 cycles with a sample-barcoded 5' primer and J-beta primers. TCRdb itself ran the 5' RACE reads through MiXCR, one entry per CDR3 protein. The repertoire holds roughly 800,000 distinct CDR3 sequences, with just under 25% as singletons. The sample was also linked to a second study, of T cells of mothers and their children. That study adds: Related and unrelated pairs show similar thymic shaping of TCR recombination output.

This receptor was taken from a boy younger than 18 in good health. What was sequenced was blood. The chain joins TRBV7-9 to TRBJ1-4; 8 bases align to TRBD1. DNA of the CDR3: TGTGCCAGCAGCGGTCGGGACAGGAGATCTAATGAAAAACTGTTTTTT. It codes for CASSGRDRRSNEKLFF.